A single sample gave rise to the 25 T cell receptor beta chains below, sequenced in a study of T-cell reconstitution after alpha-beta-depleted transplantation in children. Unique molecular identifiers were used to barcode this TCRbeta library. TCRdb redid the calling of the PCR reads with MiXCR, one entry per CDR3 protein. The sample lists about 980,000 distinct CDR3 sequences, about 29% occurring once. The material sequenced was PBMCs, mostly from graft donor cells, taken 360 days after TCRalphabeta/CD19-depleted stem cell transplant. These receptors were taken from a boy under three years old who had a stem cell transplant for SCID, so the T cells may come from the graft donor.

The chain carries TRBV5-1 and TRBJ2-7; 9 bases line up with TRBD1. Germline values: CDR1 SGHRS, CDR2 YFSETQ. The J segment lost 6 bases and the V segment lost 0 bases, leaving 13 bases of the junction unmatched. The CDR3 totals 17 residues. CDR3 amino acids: CASSLAMGTGLFREQYF. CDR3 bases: TGCGCCAGCAGCTTGGCCATGGGGACAGGGTTATTTCGCGAGCAGTACTTC.

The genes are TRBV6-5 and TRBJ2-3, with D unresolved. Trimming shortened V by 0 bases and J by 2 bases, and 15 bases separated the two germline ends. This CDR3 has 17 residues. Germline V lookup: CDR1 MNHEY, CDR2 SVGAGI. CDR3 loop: CASSYSKWRIPTDTQYF. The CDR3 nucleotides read TGTGCCAGCAGTTACTCGAAATGGCGGATCCCCACAGATACGCAGTATTTT.

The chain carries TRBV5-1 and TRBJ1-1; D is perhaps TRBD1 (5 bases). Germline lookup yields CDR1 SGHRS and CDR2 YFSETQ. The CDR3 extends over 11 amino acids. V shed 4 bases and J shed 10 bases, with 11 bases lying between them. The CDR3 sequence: CASSLNQGAFF. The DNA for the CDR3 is TGCGCCAGCAGCCTGAACCAGGGAGCTTTCTTT.

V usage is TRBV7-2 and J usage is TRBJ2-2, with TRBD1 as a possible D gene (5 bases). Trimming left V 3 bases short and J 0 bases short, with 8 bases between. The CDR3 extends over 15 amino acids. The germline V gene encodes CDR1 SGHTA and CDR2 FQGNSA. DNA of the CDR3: TGTGCCAGCAGCTTTGACAGCTCGAACACCGGGGAGCTGTTTTTT. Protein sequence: CASSFDSSNTGELFF.

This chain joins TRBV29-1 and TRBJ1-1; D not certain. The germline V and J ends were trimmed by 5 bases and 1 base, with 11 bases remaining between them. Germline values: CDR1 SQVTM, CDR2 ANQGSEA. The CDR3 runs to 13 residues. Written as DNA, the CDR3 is TGCAGCGTTTCTACTCTAAGGAACACTGAAGCTTTCTTT. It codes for CSVSTLRNTEAFF. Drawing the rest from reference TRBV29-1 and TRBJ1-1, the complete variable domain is SAVISQKPSRDICQRGTSLTIQCQVDSQVTMMFWYRQQPGQSLTLIATANQGSEATYESGFVIDKFPISRPNLTFSTLTVSNMSPEDSSIYLCSVSTLRNTEAFFGQGTRLTVV.

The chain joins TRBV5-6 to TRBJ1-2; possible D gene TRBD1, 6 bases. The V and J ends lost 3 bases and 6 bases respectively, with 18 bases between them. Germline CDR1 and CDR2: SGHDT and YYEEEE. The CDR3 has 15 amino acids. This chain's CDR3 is CASSSDEWTVNGYTF. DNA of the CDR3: TGTGCCAGCAGCTCTGATGAGTGGACAGTAAATGGCTACACCTTC.

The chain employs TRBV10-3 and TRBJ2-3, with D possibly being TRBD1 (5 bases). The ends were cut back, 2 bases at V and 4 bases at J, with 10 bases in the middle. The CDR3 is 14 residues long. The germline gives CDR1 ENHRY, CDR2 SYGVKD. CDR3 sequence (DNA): TGTGCCATCAGTGAGCGCAAGACAGCAGATACGCAGTATTTT. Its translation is CAISERKTADTQYF.

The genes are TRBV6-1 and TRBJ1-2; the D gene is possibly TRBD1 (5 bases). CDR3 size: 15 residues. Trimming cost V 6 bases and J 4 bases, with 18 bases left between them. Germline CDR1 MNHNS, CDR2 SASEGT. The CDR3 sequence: CASSSRSGTVYGYTF. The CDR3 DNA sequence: TGTGCCAGCAGCTCCCGGAGTGGGACGGTCTATGGCTACACCTTC.

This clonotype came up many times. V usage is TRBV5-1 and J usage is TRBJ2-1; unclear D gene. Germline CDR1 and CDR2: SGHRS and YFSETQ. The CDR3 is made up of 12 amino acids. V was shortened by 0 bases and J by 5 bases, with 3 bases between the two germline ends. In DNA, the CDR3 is TGCGCCAGCAGCTTGGCCAACAATGAGCAGTTCTTC. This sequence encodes CASSLANNEQFF.

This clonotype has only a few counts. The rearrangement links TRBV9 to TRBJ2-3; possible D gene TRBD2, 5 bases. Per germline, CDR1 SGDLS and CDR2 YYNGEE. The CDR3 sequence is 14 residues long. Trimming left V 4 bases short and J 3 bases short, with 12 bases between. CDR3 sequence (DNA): TGTGCCAGCAGCCCGGGAACGGAGACAGATACGCAGTATTTT. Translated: CASSPGTETDTQYF.

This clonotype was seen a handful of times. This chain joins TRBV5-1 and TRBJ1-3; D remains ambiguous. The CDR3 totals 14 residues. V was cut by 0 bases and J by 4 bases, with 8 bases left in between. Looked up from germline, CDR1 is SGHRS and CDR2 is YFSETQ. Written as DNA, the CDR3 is TGCGCCAGCAGCTTGGCCGGGTTCGGAAACACCATATATTTT. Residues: CASSLAGFGNTIYF.

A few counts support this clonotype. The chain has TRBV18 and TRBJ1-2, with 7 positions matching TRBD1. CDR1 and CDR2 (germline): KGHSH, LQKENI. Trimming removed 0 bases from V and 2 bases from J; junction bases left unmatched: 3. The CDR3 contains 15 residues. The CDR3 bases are TGTGCCAGCTCACCACCGAAGACAGGGAACTATGGCTACACCTTC. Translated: CASSPPKTGNYGYTF.

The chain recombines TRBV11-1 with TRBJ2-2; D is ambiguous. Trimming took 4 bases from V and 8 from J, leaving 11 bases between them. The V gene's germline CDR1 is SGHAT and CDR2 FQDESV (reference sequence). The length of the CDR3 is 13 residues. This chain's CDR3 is CASSSLNEGELFF. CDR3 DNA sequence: TGTGCCAGCAGCTCGCTCAATGAGGGGGAGCTGTTTTTT.

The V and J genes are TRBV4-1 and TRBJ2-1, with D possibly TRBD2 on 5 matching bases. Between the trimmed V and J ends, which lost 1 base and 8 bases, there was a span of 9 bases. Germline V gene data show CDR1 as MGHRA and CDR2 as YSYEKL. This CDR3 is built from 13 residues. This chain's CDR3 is CASSQASRDEQFF. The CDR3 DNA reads TGCGCCAGCAGCCAAGCGTCGAGGGATGAGCAGTTCTTC.

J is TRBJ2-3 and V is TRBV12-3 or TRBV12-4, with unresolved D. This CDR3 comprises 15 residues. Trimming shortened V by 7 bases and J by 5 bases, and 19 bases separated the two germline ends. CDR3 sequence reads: CASTQLAGSGDTQYF. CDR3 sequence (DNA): TGTGCCAGCACCCAATTAGCCGGATCAGGAGATACGCAGTATTTT.

Written as DNA, the CDR3 is TGCAGTGCCGCGTCCGGGACTAGCGGCAACAATGAGCAGTTCTTC. It codes for CSAASGTSGNNEQFF. V gene TRBV20-1 combines with J gene TRBJ2-1; 11 bases line up with TRBD2. Germline assignment: CDR1 DFQATT and CDR2 SNEGSKA (reference sequence). This CDR3 is built from 15 residues. V trimming: 6 bases; J trimming: 5 bases; junction bases outside the gene matches: 9.

The CDR3 sequence: CSASSRTHSNYGYTF. DNA for the CDR3: TGCAGTGCGAGCAGTCGTACACATTCGAACTATGGCTACACCTTC. V and J are TRBV20-1 and TRBJ1-2; no firm D call. In germline, CDR1 is DFQATT, CDR2 SNEGSKA (reference sequence). The CDR3 contains 15 residues. V shed 6 bases and J shed 2 bases, with 19 bases lying between them.

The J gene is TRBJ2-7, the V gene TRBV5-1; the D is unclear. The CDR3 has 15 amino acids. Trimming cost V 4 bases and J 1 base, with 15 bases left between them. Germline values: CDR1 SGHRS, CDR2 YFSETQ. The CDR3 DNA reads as TGCGCCAGCAGCACCGACCCAAGGGCTTCCTACGAGCAGTACTTC. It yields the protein CASSTDPRASYEQYF.

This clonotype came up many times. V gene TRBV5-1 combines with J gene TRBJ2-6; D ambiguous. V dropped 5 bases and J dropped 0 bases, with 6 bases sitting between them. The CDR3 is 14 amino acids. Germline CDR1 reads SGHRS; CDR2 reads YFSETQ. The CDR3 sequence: CASSFPSGANVLTF. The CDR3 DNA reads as TGCGCCAGCAGTTTTCCCTCTGGGGCCAACGTCCTGACTTTC.

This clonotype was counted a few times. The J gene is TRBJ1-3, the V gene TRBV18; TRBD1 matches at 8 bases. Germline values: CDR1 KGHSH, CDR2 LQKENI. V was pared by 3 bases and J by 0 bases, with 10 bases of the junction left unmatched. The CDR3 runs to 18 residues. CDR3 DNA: TGTGCCAGCTCACCTGCTAGGGACAGGACCACCTCTGGAAACACCATATATTTT. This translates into CASSPARDRTTSGNTIYF.

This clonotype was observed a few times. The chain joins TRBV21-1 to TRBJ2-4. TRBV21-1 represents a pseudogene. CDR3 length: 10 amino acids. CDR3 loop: CASRLNIQYF. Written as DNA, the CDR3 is TGTGCCAGCAGGCTAAACATTCAGTACTTC.

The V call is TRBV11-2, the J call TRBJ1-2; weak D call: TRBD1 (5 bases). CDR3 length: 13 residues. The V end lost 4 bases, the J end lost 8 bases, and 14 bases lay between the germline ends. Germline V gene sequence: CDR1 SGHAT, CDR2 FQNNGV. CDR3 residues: CASSSRLGGGYTF. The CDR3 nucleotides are TGTGCCAGCAGCTCCAGACTGGGGGGGGGCTACACCTTC.

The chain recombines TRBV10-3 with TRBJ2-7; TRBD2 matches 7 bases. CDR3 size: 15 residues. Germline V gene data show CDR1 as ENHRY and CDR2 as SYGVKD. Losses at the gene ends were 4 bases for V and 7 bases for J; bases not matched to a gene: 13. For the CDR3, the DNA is TGTGCCATCAGTGCCCCCGGGGGGTTACCTAGGGAGCAGTACTTC. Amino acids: CAISAPGGLPREQYF.

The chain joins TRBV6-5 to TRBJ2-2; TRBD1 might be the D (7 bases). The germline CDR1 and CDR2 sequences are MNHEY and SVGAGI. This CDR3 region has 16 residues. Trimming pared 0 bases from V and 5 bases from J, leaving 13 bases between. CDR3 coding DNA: TGTGCCAGCAGTTACTCTGACAGGGCGGGGACCGGGGAGCTGTTTTTT. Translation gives CASSYSDRAGTGELFF.

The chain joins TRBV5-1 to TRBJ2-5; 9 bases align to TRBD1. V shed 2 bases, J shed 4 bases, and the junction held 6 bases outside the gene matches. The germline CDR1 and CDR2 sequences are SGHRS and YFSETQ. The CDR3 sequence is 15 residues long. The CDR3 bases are TGCGCCAGCAGCTTTTCCGGGACAGGGCTAGAGACCCAGTACTTC. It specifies CASSFSGTGLETQYF.